This T cell receptor beta chain came from a study of blood T cell repertoires in COVID-19. Sequencing was performed with immunoSEQ multiplex PCR; in TCRdb, only in-frame clones are kept and a portion is missing. The table shows approximately 110,000 clones, with approximately 89% occurring only once. The CDR3 contains 15 residues. Per germline, CDR1 SGDLS and CDR2 YYNGEE. Unmatched junction bases numbered 6, after V lost 4 bases and J lost 3 bases. Specimen: peripheral blood. This receptor was obtained from a woman aged 80 or older with COVID-19, enrolled during active disease. V is TRBV9 and J is TRBJ2-3; 9 positions match TRBD2. CDR3 nucleotide sequence: TGTGCCAGCAGCCTACATAGCGGGGGTACAGATACGCAGTATTTT. Translated, it gives CASSLHSGGTDTQYF.